One and the same sample provided the 21 T cell receptor beta chains below, sequenced in a study of beta chain features in type 1 diabetes. The isolated RNA, all of it, was reverse transcribed, so expressed TCRB transcripts were what got sequenced. Profiled with immunoSEQ multiplex PCR; TCRdb holds only in-frame clones, not every one. The repertoire holds roughly 300,000 clones, with 14% as singletons. The specimen was central memory CD4+ T cells from blood. The receptors here all came from a man aged 30 to 45 in good health.

The chain links TRBV5-4 to TRBJ2-5; D tentatively fits TRBD1 or TRBD2 (6 bases each). Germline V gene data show CDR1 as SGHNT and CDR2 as YYREEE (reference sequence). Trimming removed 3 bases at V and 4 bases at J, with 10 bases between. This CDR3 comprises 13 residues. The CDR3 DNA reads TGTGCCAGCAGCTCGGGGGCTCGAGAGACCCAGTACTTC. It encodes CASSSGARETQYF.

This clone was found a few times. This chain uses TRBV27 with TRBJ1-2, with 8 bases aligning to TRBD1. This CDR3 region has 14 residues. Germline trimming cut 3 bases from V and 4 bases from J; bases unmatched to any gene: 4. CDR1 and CDR2 from the germline V gene are MNHEY and SMNVEV (reference sequence). CDR3 in amino acids: CASSLAGQGYGYTF. The CDR3 DNA is TGTGCCAGCAGTTTGGCCGGACAGGGCTATGGCTACACCTTC.

This clone appeared a few times. The chain recombines TRBV7-8 with TRBJ2-3; 9 nucleotides match TRBD2. The CDR3 is 15 amino acids. J lost 1 base, V lost 5 bases, and 4 bases had no gene match. In germline, CDR1 is SGHVS, CDR2 FQNEAQ. In nucleotides, the CDR3 is TGTGCCAGCAGCATATTAGCGGGAGGCACAGATACGCAGTATTTT. This translates into CASSILAGGTDTQYF.

The chain recombines TRBV6-5 with TRBJ1-4, with TRBD1 as a possible D gene (5 bases). V lost 5 bases and J 7 bases, leaving 11 bases between the germline ends. Germline V gives CDR1 MNHEY, CDR2 SVGAGI. This CDR3 has 13 amino acids. CDR3 coding DNA: TGTGCCAGCAGTGAGGCGAGGGGTGAAAAACTGTTTTTT. Protein product: CASSEARGEKLFF.

The V gene is TRBV6-6, the J gene TRBJ2-1, with a weak D call TRBD2 (5 bases). The V gene's germline CDR1 is MNHNY and CDR2 SVGAGI (reference sequence). The V end was cut by 6 bases, the J end by 10 bases, with 10 bases between. The CDR3 runs 11 residues. CDR3 coding DNA: TGTGCCAGCAGCGAGCCGGGGGAGCAGTTCTTC. Translated: CASSEPGEQFF.

This clone came up a few times. The chain carries TRBV5-4 and TRBJ1-2; no definite D call. The V end was cut by 1 base, the J end by 6 bases, with 10 bases between. Germline loops: CDR1 SGHNT, CDR2 YYREEE (reference sequence). The CDR3 covers 13 residues. The chain's CDR3 is CASSLPELDGYTF. In nucleotides, the CDR3 is TGTGCCAGCAGCTTGCCCGAGCTGGATGGCTACACCTTC.

J is TRBJ2-2 and V is TRBV27, with unresolved D. Per the germline V gene, CDR1 is MNHEY and CDR2 is SMNVEV (reference sequence). Trimming left V 2 bases short and J 7 bases short, with 8 bases between. This CDR3 spans 13 amino acids. The CDR3 region is CASSLTSIGELFF. The CDR3 DNA reads TGTGCCAGCAGTTTAACGTCAATCGGGGAGCTGTTTTTT.

The sample holds a few counts of this clone. V and J are TRBV27 and TRBJ1-5; D unresolved. The germline V gene encodes CDR1 MNHEY and CDR2 SMNVEV (reference sequence). V dropped 4 bases and J dropped 0 bases, with 7 bases sitting between them. This CDR3 is built from 14 residues. Here the CDR3 DNA reads TGTGCCAGCAGTTCCGGGTCTAGCAATCAGCCCCAGCATTTT. Residues: CASSSGSSNQPQHF.

The CDR3 region has the DNA TGTGCCAGCAGTTCGGACGAGATAAATGGCTACACCTTC. This codes for CASSSDEINGYTF. The J gene is TRBJ1-2, the V gene TRBV6-5; D is undetermined. In germline, CDR1 is MNHEY, CDR2 SVGAGI. The length of the CDR3 is 13 residues. V lost 4 bases to trimming and J lost 6 bases, with 12 bases between them.

The rearrangement links TRBV11-3 to TRBJ2-1, with D maybe TRBD1 (5 bases). The CDR3 has 15 residues. V gave up 3 bases and J gave up 10 bases, with 19 bases separating them. From germline, CDR1 is SGHNT and CDR2 YENEEA. The CDR3, as DNA: TGTGCCAGCAGCTTTGGCTTGGGGCTAATGGAAGAGCAGTTCTTC. Its protein product is CASSFGLGLMEEQFF.

The gene calls are TRBV28 and TRBJ1-3; D not certain. Germline V gives CDR1 MDHEN, CDR2 SYDVKM. V lost 8 bases and J 4 bases, leaving 12 bases between the germline ends. The CDR3 has 13 residues. CDR3 nucleotide sequence: TGTGCCAGCGGAGACCATCTCGGAAACACCATATATTTT. This gives the protein CASGDHLGNTIYF.

The chain is built from TRBV7-2 and TRBJ2-1; D gene uncertain. The germline CDR1 and CDR2 sequences are SGHTA and FQGNSA. The CDR3 consists of 11 residues. V lost 4 bases to trimming and J lost 12 bases, with 10 bases between them. CDR3 DNA: TGTGCCAGCAGCTCGGTCTCGTCGCAGTTCTTC. Translating gives CASSSVSSQFF.

There are a few counts of this clone. The chain combines TRBV9 with TRBJ2-5; maybe TRBD1 (6 bases). V was trimmed by 1 base and J by 1 base, leaving 11 bases between them. The germline gives CDR1 SGDLS, CDR2 YYNGEE. The CDR3 runs 15 residues. For the CDR3, the DNA is TGTGCCAGCAGCGTACCCCAGGGGCTCCAAGAGACCCAGTACTTC. Translating it yields CASSVPQGLQETQYF.

This clone showed up just a few times. This chain joins TRBV29-1 and TRBJ1-2, with unresolved D. V dropped 2 bases and J dropped 4 bases, with 8 bases sitting between them. The germline gives CDR1 SQVTM, CDR2 ANQGSEA. This CDR3 is built from 12 residues. The CDR3 coding sequence is TGCAGCGTTGAACGGAAAGTCTATGGCTACACCTTC. It specifies CSVERKVYGYTF.

This clone came up many times. Other DNA sequences from this sample encode an identical CDR3 as well. V usage is TRBV5-1 and J usage is TRBJ1-4; D is undetermined. The CDR3 has 14 residues. The germline V gene encodes CDR1 SGHRS and CDR2 YFSETQ. The germline V and J ends were trimmed by 4 bases and 5 bases, with 12 bases remaining between them. The CDR3 loop is CASSLERANEKLFF. In nucleotides, the CDR3 is TGCGCCAGCAGCCTTGAAAGGGCCAATGAAAAACTGTTTTTT.

The rearrangement uses TRBV19 and TRBJ2-2, with 7 bases matching TRBD1. CDR1 is LNHDA, CDR2 SQIVND, per germline (reference sequence). The CDR3 extends over 15 amino acids. The V gene end was trimmed by 6 bases and the J gene end by 4 bases; junction bases not matched to a gene: 8. The CDR3 coding sequence is TGTGCCAGTAGCCGTGACAGGGTGAGCACCGGGGAGCTGTTTTTT. Translated, it gives CASSRDRVSTGELFF. Variable domain in full (rest from reference TRBV19 and TRBJ2-2): DGGITQSPKYLFRKEGQNVTLSCEQNLNHDAMYWYRQDPGQGLRLIYYSQIVNDFQKGDIAEGYSVSREKKESFPLTVTSAQKNPTAFYLCASSRDRVSTGELFFGEGSRLTVL.

The genes are TRBV14 and TRBJ2-3; a weak D match, TRBD1 (6 bases). Germline loops: CDR1 SGHDN, CDR2 FVKESK. There are 14 residues in the CDR3. The ends were cut back, 4 bases at V and 4 bases at J, with 12 bases in the middle. CDR3 nucleotide sequence: TGTGCCAGCAGCCCTCAACAGGGTCCAGATACGCAGTATTTT. This sequence encodes CASSPQQGPDTQYF.

This clone has just a few counts. The gene calls are TRBV29-1 and TRBJ1-2; weak D call: TRBD1 (6 bases). The CDR3 is 13 residues long. The germline V and J ends were trimmed by 5 bases and 1 base, with 11 bases remaining between them. CDR1 is SQVTM, CDR2 ANQGSEA, per germline. This CDR3 reads CSVWTELNYGYTF. The CDR3 DNA is TGCAGCGTTTGGACAGAGCTTAACTATGGCTACACCTTC.

The chain employs TRBV4-3 and TRBJ2-7, with D possibly being TRBD1 (5 bases). Per germline, CDR1 LGHNA and CDR2 YSLEER. The CDR3 loop spans 14 amino acids. Trimming took 0 bases from V and 6 from J, leaving 12 bases between them. For the CDR3, the DNA is TGCGCCAGCAGCCAAGAGGTTCAGGGTGGCGAGCAGTACTTC. Translation: CASSQEVQGGEQYF.

This clone was counted only a few times. The chain has TRBV7-6 and TRBJ2-3; TRBD2 aligns across 7 bases. Germline CDR1 reads SGHVS; CDR2 reads FNYEAQ. The ends lost 5 bases at V and 2 bases at J; junction bases unmatched: 10. The length of the CDR3 is 16 residues. DNA of the CDR3: TGTGCCAGCAGCACCTTAAGCGGGGCCTACACAGATACGCAGTATTTT. This translates into CASSTLSGAYTDTQYF.

V usage is TRBV7-9 and J usage is TRBJ2-1; perhaps D is TRBD1 or TRBD2 (5 bases each). This CDR3 is 18 amino acids long. V gave up 0 bases and J gave up 1 base, with 16 bases separating them. CDR1 is SEHNR, CDR2 FQNEAQ, per germline (reference sequence). The CDR3 loop reads CASSLASWGSGSYNEQFF. The CDR3 DNA is TGTGCCAGCAGCTTAGCTTCGTGGGGGAGTGGGTCCTACAATGAGCAGTTCTTC. Supplemented by reference TRBV7-9 and TRBJ2-1, the full variable domain reads DTGVSQNPRHKITKRGQNVTFRCDPISEHNRLYWYRQTLGQGPEFLTYFQNEAQLEKSRLLSDRFSAERPKGSFSTLEIQRTEQGDSAMYLCASSLASWGSGSYNEQFFGPGTRLTVL.